Below are 2 T cell receptor beta chains sequenced from a single sample in a study of cytomegalovirus exposure and HLA in healthy donors. It was with 60 Vbeta and 13 Jbeta primers that the PCR ran. This table comes from immunoSEQ multiplex PCR, and its TCRdb copy is limited to in-frame clones, with some not included. The sample lists 150,000 to 200,000 clones, approximately 78% seen once, with roughly 0.8% in the top ten. Sequencing input: PBMCs. The origin of the receptors is a woman under 30 in good health and CMV-seronegative.

The genes are TRBV4-1 and TRBJ1-2; TRBD1 matches at 8 bases. The V segment lost 4 bases and the J segment 0 bases; nucleotides outside the gene matches: 4. The germline gives CDR1 MGHRA, CDR2 YSYEKL. The CDR3 runs to 15 residues. This CDR3 reads CASSPGQGPNYGYTF. CDR3 bases: TGCGCCAGCAGCCCAGGACAGGGCCCTAACTATGGCTACACCTTC.

The chain has TRBV19 and TRBJ2-6; the match to TRBD1 covers 7 bases. The CDR3 is 15 amino acids. Germline V lookup: CDR1 LNHDA, CDR2 SQIVND (reference sequence). The ends lost 6 bases at V and 11 bases at J; junction bases unmatched: 13. The CDR3 loop is CASSLNRQGMYVLTF. The CDR3, as DNA: TGTGCCAGTAGCCTAAATCGACAGGGAATGTACGTCCTGACTTTC.